Listed here is a single T cell receptor (beta chain). Original processing methods: Nucleated cell number was recorded as an estimate derived from reference gene primer amplification. The protocol was immunoSEQ multiplex PCR, while the TCRdb copy is restricted to in-frame clones and leaves out a portion. V and J calls and clone size follow that table, whereas D and trimming were derived from the DNA. The sample contains 220,000 or so clones, 75% to 90% of which appear only once. The study drew participants aged about 18 to 89 years from approximately 23 US areas. This record belongs to a study of blood T cell repertoires in COVID-19. Looking at the study overall: COVID-19 samples, acute and convalescent, were from the United States, Italy and Spain.

Germline loops: CDR1 LNHDA, CDR2 SQIVND (reference sequence). Trimming cost V 5 bases and J 6 bases, with 10 bases left between them. The CDR3 is 12 amino acids. This TCR came from a woman aged 18-30 years in a cohort exposed to, infected with or recovered from COVID-19 (not recorded which). Sequencing was carried out using PBMCs or T cells enriched from blood (not recorded which). The rearrangement joins TRBV19 to TRBJ1-1, with D uncertain. In DNA, the CDR3 is TGTGCCAGTAGTTCCAGGTCGCCTGAAGCTTTCTTT. Translating it yields CASSSRSPEAFF.